Following are 5 T cell receptor beta chains from one sample sequenced in a study of shared clonotypes between healthy human individuals. Sequenced by immunoSEQ multiplex PCR; TCRdb stores in-frame clones only, minus some. The sample carries around 1.4 million clones, about 98.5% recorded once. Material: naive CD4+ T cells sorted from blood. Noted subset: CD45RA+ positively selected. The origin of the receptors is a man younger than 45 in good health.

The chain combines TRBV5-1 with TRBJ2-3, with 8 bases matching TRBD1. This CDR3 contains 16 residues. Per the germline V gene, CDR1 is SGHRS and CDR2 is YFSETQ. V trimming: 3 bases; J trimming: 4 bases; junction bases outside the gene matches: 10. CDR3 sequence: CASSWGSDRGPDTQYF. The CDR3 coding sequence is TGCGCCAGCAGCTGGGGGAGTGACAGGGGCCCAGATACGCAGTATTTT.

V gene TRBV7-9 combines with J gene TRBJ2-2, with 11 bases lining up with TRBD1. This CDR3 has 16 residues. The germline gives CDR1 SEHNR, CDR2 FQNEAQ (reference sequence). The trim removed 2 bases at V and 5 bases at J, leaving 4 bases unmatched. CDR3 sequence: CASSLPDRGQTGELFF. In nucleotides, the CDR3 is TGTGCCAGCAGCTTACCGGACAGGGGGCAAACCGGGGAGCTGTTTTTT.

V and J are TRBV5-1 and TRBJ2-7; 9 nucleotides match TRBD1. The V gene's germline CDR1 is SGHRS and CDR2 YFSETQ. The CDR3 is 15 amino acids. V was clipped by 4 bases and J by 5 bases; unmatched bases: 10. DNA of the CDR3: TGCGCCAGCAGCCTCCGGACAGGGGCTGCTAACGAGCAGTACTTC. It yields the protein CASSLRTGAANEQYF. Drawing the rest from reference TRBV5-1 and TRBJ2-7, the complete variable domain is KAGVTQTPRYLIKTRGQQVTLSCSPISGHRSVSWYQQTPGQGLQFLFEYFSETQRNKGNFPGRFSGRQFSNSRSEMNVSTLELGDSALYLCASSLRTGAANEQYFGPGTRLTVT.

The chain couples TRBV6-5 to TRBJ2-7; 10 bases are shared with TRBD2. V dropped 0 bases and J dropped 12; count of bases not matched to a gene: 8. This CDR3 region has 14 residues. Germline V gene lookup returns CDR1 MNHEY and CDR2 SVGAGI. The CDR3 DNA follows: TGTGCCAGCAGTTACTCGAAACTAGCGGGGACGTCGTACTTC. Translated, it gives CASSYSKLAGTSYF.

J is TRBJ2-5 and V is TRBV6-5; TRBD1 matches 9 bases. Germline V gene data show CDR1 as MNHEY and CDR2 as SVGAGI. The CDR3 spans 15 residues. The V gene end was trimmed by 6 bases and the J gene end by 1 base; junction bases not matched to a gene: 6. The CDR3 DNA reads TGTGCCAGCAGCCCGATGGGACAGGGCCAAGAGACCCAGTACTTC. Translated, it gives CASSPMGQGQETQYF.